This record covers a single TCR beta chain. Its cognate antigen is unknown. The sample belongs to a study of siplizumab effects on memory and regulatory T cells. Findings and caveats of the study: Proof of suppressive function in proliferating Tregs from siplizumab cultures was not established.

The study assayed some 110,000 TCR templates per sample. Clones were read by immunoSEQ multiplex PCR, and TCRdb kept only the in-frame ones, dropping some. This sample has some 100,000 clones; 94% occur once, and the top ten carry roughly 0.61%. Sequenced: Tregs sorted from blood. This receptor was taken from a human donor in good health.

This CDR3 is CASSFGERNTDTQYF. The DNA for the CDR3 is TGTGCCAGCAGCTTCGGGGAGCGGAACACAGATACGCAGTATTTT. V and J are TRBV11-3 and TRBJ2-3; maybe TRBD2 (5 bases). Per germline, CDR1 SGHNT and CDR2 YENEEA. Deletions cut 3 bases from V and 2 bases from J, with 12 bases between. The CDR3 runs to 15 residues.